This entry concerns a single TCR beta chain. What it recognizes is unknown. The data derive from a study of T cell responses to AZD1222 COVID-19 vaccine. Study-level findings and limits: Spike-specific TCR depth and breadth grew after two AZD1222 doses. A mostly white British donor set with more females was recruited, and clonal diversity was possibly underestimated. Vaccine-associated CD4 TCRs spanned spike, dominant at 160-218 and 743-854.

Only in-frame clones appear in the TCRdb table, and some are missing; sequencing was by immunoSEQ multiplex PCR. The table records about 130,000 clones, around 89% of them present only once. The material was peripheral blood, obtained on day 0 of AZD1222 vaccination. The receptor comes from an adult in good health.

For the CDR3, the DNA is TGTGCCAGCAGTGAAGTAAATAGCAATCAGCCCCAGCATTTT. Translated, it gives CASSEVNSNQPQHF. V and J are TRBV28 and TRBJ1-5; the D is unclear. Germline V gene data show CDR1 as MDHEN and CDR2 as SYDVKM. This CDR3 contains 14 residues. The V and J ends lost 5 bases and 0 bases respectively, with 8 bases between them.